This TCR beta chain was captured in a study of immune evolution from preneoplasia to lung adenocarcinoma. Study outcomes and limitations: Clonality was highest in normal lung, lower in later-stage lesions apparently.

In regard to this clone: The antigen is undetermined.

Only in-frame clones appear in the TCRdb table, and some are missing; sequencing was by immunoSEQ multiplex PCR. Here the sample spans roughly 3,100 clones, 65% to 85% being singletons. The CDR3 loop spans 13 amino acids. CDR1 is SNHLY and CDR2 is FYNNEI in the germline V gene. V dropped 4 bases and J dropped 4 bases, with 5 bases sitting between them. Between the mid-2010s and the late 2010s, patients underwent resection in Japan or China. What was sequenced was FFPE lung adenocarcinoma in situ tissue. The source is a person between 60 and 79 years old with lung adenocarcinoma. The chain joins TRBV2 to TRBJ1-6; D is uncertain. The CDR3 is CASSGTYNSPLHF. The CDR3 DNA follows: TGTGCCAGCAGTGGTACATATAATTCACCCCTCCACTTT.